Listed here are 5 T cell receptor beta chains from one sample, sequenced in a study of cytomegalovirus exposure and HLA in healthy donors. The PCR made use of 60 Vbeta and 13 Jbeta primers. Profiling relied on immunoSEQ multiplex PCR, and the TCRdb table lists in-frame clones only, not all of them. The table lists some 110,000 clones, roughly 15% of them singletons. The specimen sequenced was PBMCs. These receptors were obtained from a female donor in good health and CMV-seronegative.

The sample holds a few counts of this clone. V usage is TRBV6-1 and J usage is TRBJ1-2; 9 bases align to TRBD1. Unmatched junction bases numbered 12, after V lost 3 bases and J lost 10 bases. CDR3 length equals 15 residues. Germline lookup yields CDR1 MNHNS and CDR2 SASEGT. CDR3 sequence reads: CASSENPGTGMNYTF. Here the CDR3 DNA reads TGTGCCAGCAGTGAGAATCCCGGGACAGGGATGAACTACACCTTC.

The CDR3 DNA reads TGCGCCAGCAGCCGGGACAGGGGCTCCTACGAGCAGTACTTC. This gives the protein CASSRDRGSYEQYF. The J gene is TRBJ2-7, the V gene TRBV10-1, with 10 bases identical to TRBD1. Germline V CDR1 and CDR2: WNHNN, SYGVQD (reference sequence). After removal of 6 bases from V and 0 bases from J, the junction contained 2 bases not matched to a gene. This CDR3 is built from 14 residues.

This clone occurred a few times. J is TRBJ2-5 and V is TRBV9; 11 bases map to TRBD1. From germline, CDR1 is SGDLS and CDR2 YYNGEE. This CDR3 region has 17 residues. Trimming took 4 bases from V and 3 from J; bases not matched to a gene: 11. In DNA form, the CDR3 reads TGTGCCAGCAGCACCCGCGAAGGGACAGGGGGTAAAGAGACCCAGTACTTC. Its translation: CASSTREGTGGKETQYF.

This clone was found a few times. The chain uses TRBV28 and TRBJ1-4; D might be TRBD1 (5 bases). The germline CDR1 and CDR2 sequences are MDHEN and SYDVKM. Trimming stripped 5 bases from V and 3 bases from J, with 25 bases between. The CDR3 sequence is 19 residues long. CDR3 DNA: TGTGCCAGCAGTCCGATGATTGGACAAGGGGATCCGGCTAATGAAAAACTGTTTTTT. It translates to CASSPMIGQGDPANEKLFF.

A remark on this clone: This sample includes further DNA sequences coding for the same CDR3. The chain links TRBV30 to TRBJ1-1, with unresolved D. V shed 0 bases and J shed 0 bases, with 5 bases lying between them. In germline, CDR1 is GTSNPN, CDR2 SVGIG (reference sequence). This CDR3 is 13 amino acids long. The chain's CDR3 is CAWSVALNTEAFF. DNA of the CDR3: TGTGCCTGGAGTGTGGCCTTGAACACTGAAGCTTTCTTT.